Following are 17 T cell receptor beta chains from one sample sequenced in a study of post-analysis software for immune sequencing data. Tagging with unique molecular identifiers was a feature of the TCR beta cDNA libraries. TCRdb processed the PCR reads anew with MiXCR; each CDR3 protein has one entry. Among approximately 150,000 distinct CDR3 sequences listed, over 25% were seen once. Antigen specificity for these receptors is unknown. Study conclusions and caveats: Included in a set of a handful of TRBV segments more frequent in patients than controls were TRBV5-6, TRBV5-1 and TRBV20-1.

Sequencing was done on a sample of blood. The receptors stem from a girl aged 10 to 17 with multiple sclerosis.

The chain uses TRBV5-1 and TRBJ1-2, with a possible D match to TRBD1 (5 bases). CDR3 length: 15 residues. Per germline, CDR1 SGHRS and CDR2 YFSETQ. V was trimmed by 0 bases and J by 9 bases, leaving 18 bases between them. The CDR3 spells CASSLEKGTLLSYTF. Written as DNA, the CDR3 is TGCGCCAGCAGCTTGGAGAAAGGGACCCTCCTGAGCTACACCTTC.

Many counts were recorded for this clonotype. J is TRBJ2-7 and V is TRBV4-1; possible D gene TRBD1, 6 bases. V gave up 5 bases and J gave up 5 bases, with 13 bases separating them. This CDR3 has 13 residues. Germline values: CDR1 MGHRA, CDR2 YSYEKL. The chain's CDR3 is CASSGQGFNEQYF. The CDR3 coding sequence is TGCGCCAGCAGCGGGCAGGGGTTCAACGAGCAGTACTTC.

This chain connects TRBV9 to TRBJ2-7; 13 positions agree with TRBD2. This CDR3 has 15 amino acids. The V gene end was trimmed by 4 bases and the J gene end by 6 bases; junction bases not matched to a gene: 7. Germline values: CDR1 SGDLS, CDR2 YYNGEE. CDR3 in amino acids: CASSMGLAGIGEQYF. The CDR3 DNA is TGTGCCAGCAGCATGGGACTAGCGGGAATTGGCGAGCAGTACTTC.

V usage is TRBV20-1 and J usage is TRBJ2-3, with D possibly being TRBD1 (8 bases). The CDR3 is 16 residues long. V was clipped by 4 bases and J by 6 bases, with 23 bases between them. CDR1 is DFQATT, CDR2 SNEGSKA, per germline (reference sequence). CDR3 in amino acids: CSATRRTGRVDDTQYF. CDR3 nucleotides: TGCAGTGCTACCCGCCGGACAGGGAGGGTCGACGATACGCAGTATTTT.

Note on this clonotype: A much larger clonotype is one base distant, so this may be a read error. The chain recombines TRBV30 with TRBJ2-3; TRBD1 matches at 7 bases. The CDR3 covers 16 residues. With 8 bases clipped from V and 1 base from J, the junction kept 15 bases outside the gene matches. The germline gives CDR1 GTSNPN, CDR2 SVGIG (reference sequence). Written as DNA, the CDR3 is TGTGCCCGGAAAGGACTCCGGGACAGCCGCACAGATACGCAGTATTTT. Protein product: CARKGLRDSRTDTQYF. Together with reference TRBV30 and TRBJ2-3, the CDR3 gives the full variable domain: SQTIHQWPATLVQPVGSPLSLECTVEGTSNPNLYWYRQAAGRGLQLLFYSVGIGQISSEVPQNLSASRPQDRQFILSSKKLLLSDSGFYLCARKGLRDSRTDTQYFGPGTRLTVL.

The rearrangement uses TRBV20-1 and TRBJ2-7; TRBD1 matches at 7 bases. The CDR3 is 13 residues long. From germline, CDR1 is DFQATT and CDR2 SNEGSKA (reference sequence). CDR3 protein: CGAPDRTKYEQYF. The CDR3 bases are TGCGGCGCTCCGGACAGGACAAAGTACGAGCAGTACTTC.

This clonotype came up many times. CDR3 sequence (DNA): TGTGCCAGCAGTTACGAACAGGGGGCTGAAGAGCAGTACTTC. As protein: CASSYEQGAEEQYF. The genes are TRBV6-5 and TRBJ2-7; 9 positions match TRBD1. Per germline, CDR1 MNHEY and CDR2 SVGAGI. The CDR3 sequence is 14 residues long. V dropped 2 bases and J dropped 7; count of bases not matched to a gene: 6.

The rearrangement joins TRBV28 to TRBJ2-7, with D maybe TRBD2 (7 bases). The V end was cut by 3 bases, the J end by 0 bases, with 18 bases between. Germline CDR1 reads MDHEN; CDR2 reads SYDVKM. The CDR3 has 17 amino acids. CDR3 DNA: TGTGCCAGCAGTTTGGGAGCCGGGGGGCCAGACTCCTACGAGCAGTACTTC. Translation gives CASSLGAGGPDSYEQYF. Based on the CDR3 plus reference TRBV28 and TRBJ2-7, the full variable domain is DVKVTQSSRYLVKRTGEKVFLECVQDMDHENMFWYRQDPGLGLRLIYFSYDVKMKEKGDIPEGYSVSREKKERFSLILESASTNQTSMYLCASSLGAGGPDSYEQYFGPGTRLTVT.

This clonotype was picked up many times. The chain employs TRBV7-2 and TRBJ2-3; 14 nucleotides match TRBD2. This CDR3 is built from 16 residues. Trimming at V came to 6 bases and at J to 2 bases, leaving 4 bases not matched to a gene. Germline CDR1 and CDR2: SGHTA and FQGNSA. CDR3 coding DNA: TGTGCCAGCAGTCGGACTAGCGGGAGGACCACAGATACGCAGTATTTT. Its protein is CASSRTSGRTTDTQYF.

This clonotype was counted between two and nine times. This chain connects TRBV20-1 to TRBJ2-7, with D tentatively TRBD1 or TRBD2 (5 bases each). The length of the CDR3 is 14 residues. The germline gives CDR1 DFQATT, CDR2 SNEGSKA (reference sequence). With 0 bases removed from V and 5 bases from J, the gap between germline ends came to 14 bases. DNA for the CDR3: TGCAGTGCTAGAGACCCAACGAGGGGACACGAGCAGTACTTC. Residues: CSARDPTRGHEQYF.

This rearrangement joins TRBV11-2 to TRBJ1-1; perhaps TRBD1 as D (6 bases). The germline gives CDR1 SGHAT, CDR2 FQNNGV. Deletions cut 4 bases from V and 11 bases from J, with 17 bases between. The CDR3 covers 13 residues. CDR3 in amino acids: CASSSNLQGLAFF. CDR3 in DNA: TGTGCCAGCAGCTCCAACCTACAGGGTCTGGCTTTCTTT.

Points on this clonotype: A read error may explain this, as a much larger clone is one base away. CDR3: CCVVSRSYGYTF. CDR3 coding DNA: TGCTGCGTTGTCTCCAGGAGTTATGGCTACACCTTC. This chain links TRBV29-1 with TRBJ1-2, with D uncertain. Germline V gene lookup returns CDR1 SQVTM and CDR2 ANQGSEA. The CDR3 has 12 amino acids.

This clonotype is labeled as medium-sized. The chain recombines TRBV12-3 or TRBV12-4 with TRBJ2-3; 10 bases match TRBD1. V lost 5 bases, J lost 5 bases, and 7 bases stayed unmatched. This CDR3 is built from 15 residues. This CDR3 reads CASSHLGTGEDTQYF. Written as DNA, the CDR3 is TGTGCCAGCAGTCACCTCGGGACAGGGGAAGATACGCAGTATTTT.

This clonotype has more than one count but fewer than ten. V and J are TRBV10-3 and TRBJ2-3, with D possibly TRBD2 on 5 matching bases. Germline CDR1 is ENHRY and CDR2 is SYGVKD. V was trimmed by 0 bases and J by 5 bases, leaving 30 bases between them. CDR3 length: 21 residues. The CDR3 DNA reads TGTGCCATCAGTGAGTCGTTAGGTCGAGGGCCCTACCCCTTGACCTTAGATACGCAGTATTTT. The encoded protein is CAISESLGRGPYPLTLDTQYF.

This clonotype came up a few times. The CDR3 region has the DNA TGTGCCAGCAGTTTATCCTTTGGTCGAGTGAGGGAACCCTCTAGCACAGATACGCAGTATTTT. Residues: CASSLSFGRVREPSSTDTQYF. The V and J genes are TRBV27 and TRBJ2-3; D possibly corresponds to TRBD2 (5 bases). Germline loops: CDR1 MNHEY, CDR2 SMNVEV (reference sequence). This CDR3 is built from 21 residues. V lost 0 bases to trimming and J lost 0 bases, with 25 bases between them.

This clonotype was recorded many times. The chain employs TRBV29-1 and TRBJ2-7; 9 bases line up with TRBD1. CDR3 length equals 14 residues. Germline loops: CDR1 SQVTM, CDR2 ANQGSEA. Trimming at V came to 3 bases and at J to 6 bases, leaving 9 bases not matched to a gene. CDR3 bases: TGCAGCGTTGATCCCGCGGGACAGGGCGGCGAGCAGTACTTC. Translation: CSVDPAGQGGEQYF.

Points on this clonotype: One junction end disagrees with the germline gene, perhaps due to a read error. V gene TRBV4-1 combines with J gene TRBJ1-2; TRBD1 agrees at 7 bases. Germline lookup yields CDR1 MGHRA and CDR2 YSYEKL. There are 14 residues in the CDR3. The CDR3 DNA is TGCGCCAGCAGCCCCCACCGGGACAGCTATGGCTGCACCTTC. Protein product: CASSPHRDSYGCTF.